This T cell receptor (beta chain) is drawn from a study of blood T cell repertoires in COVID-19. The method was immunoSEQ multiplex PCR; TCRdb's version includes in-frame clones alone and lacks a portion of them. Seen here are hundreds of thousands of clones, roughly nine tenths observed once, and the top ten hold approximately 3%. The sample was peripheral blood. The sequence came from a woman aged 25 to 45 with COVID-19, enrolled during active disease.

CDR3 sequence: CASSFGTSGRDQETQYF. The CDR3 region has the DNA TGTGCCAGCAGCTTCGGTACTAGCGGGAGGGACCAAGAGACCCAGTACTTC. The J gene is TRBJ2-5, the V gene TRBV11-3; 13 nucleotides align to TRBD2. Unmatched junction bases numbered 4, after V lost 3 bases and J lost 0 bases. Germline V gene sequence: CDR1 SGHNT, CDR2 YENEEA. The CDR3 sequence is 17 residues long. Together with reference TRBV11-3 and TRBJ2-5, the CDR3 gives the full variable domain: EAGVVQSPRYKIIEKKQPVAFWCNPISGHNTLYWYLQNLGQGPELLIRYENEEAVDDSQLPKDRFSAERLKGVDSTLKIQPAELGDSAVYLCASSFGTSGRDQETQYFGPGTRLLVL.